Listed below are T cell receptor beta chains from one sample, sequenced in a study of T cells after yellow fever vaccination. From the 5' RACE reads, TCRdb called clonotypes with MiXCR, one entry per CDR3 protein. Here the sample spans about 550,000 distinct CDR3 sequences, 15% to 20% being singletons. The material sequenced was PBMCs, taken 15 days after the yellow fever booster vaccination. Source of these receptors: a man aged 30 to 39 who received the YFV17D yellow fever vaccine. The CDR3 runs from the conserved cysteine through the conserved F or W. D genes are given only for firm matches. Size values are once, few and many counts, or a class for expanded clones, and some rows have none.

clone_size: -
d_call: -
j_call: TRBJ2-7
v_call: TRBV5-1
cdr3_nt: TGCGCCAGTAAAGCCCCGGGCTCCTCCTACGAGCAGTACTTC
cdr3_aa: CASKAPGSSYEQYF

clone_size: -
d_call: -
j_call: TRBJ2-7
v_call: TRBV13
cdr3_nt: TGTGCCAGCAGCCGCAATCACGAGCAGTACTTC
cdr3_aa: CASSRNHEQYF

clone_size: few
d_call: TRBD1
j_call: TRBJ2-7
v_call: TRBV4-3
cdr3_nt: TGCGCCAGCAGCCTTCACAGGGGGGAAACCTACGAGCAGTACTTC
cdr3_aa: CASSLHRGETYEQYF

clone_size: -
d_call: -
j_call: TRBJ2-5
v_call: TRBV11-1
cdr3_nt: TGTGCCAGCAGCCCTACACTGCAGGGAAGTGACCGGGGAGAGACCCAGTACTTC
cdr3_aa: CASSPTLQGSDRGETQYF

clone_size: few
d_call: -
j_call: TRBJ2-7
v_call: TRBV6-5
cdr3_nt: TGTGCCAGCAGTTACTATGGGACCTCCTACGAGCAGTACTTC
cdr3_aa: CASSYYGTSYEQYF

clone_size: few
d_call: TRBD2
j_call: TRBJ2-1
v_call: TRBV6-1
cdr3_nt: TGTGCCAGCAGATCGGGACTAGCGGGAGTAAATGAGCAGTTCTTC
cdr3_aa: CASRSGLAGVNEQFF

clone_size: -
d_call: TRBD1
j_call: TRBJ2-1
v_call: TRBV24-1
cdr3_nt: TGTGCCACCAGTGATTTCGGGACAGGGGACAATGAGCAGTTCTTC
cdr3_aa: CATSDFGTGDNEQFF

clone_size: -
d_call: -
j_call: TRBJ2-7
v_call: TRBV28
cdr3_nt: TGTGCCAGCACCCCCCCCCAGGGATTGGAGCAGTACTTC
cdr3_aa: CASTPPQGLEQYF

clone_size: few
d_call: -
j_call: TRBJ1-1
v_call: TRBV2
cdr3_nt: TGTGCCAGCCCGGCGAAGGCGGGCACTGAAGCTTTCTTT
cdr3_aa: CASPAKAGTEAFF

clone_size: few
d_call: TRBD2
j_call: TRBJ2-1
v_call: TRBV20-1
cdr3_nt: TGCAGTGCTAGAGGTCTTATAGCGGGTCTCAGTTTC
cdr3_aa: CSARGLIAGLSF

clone_size: -
d_call: -
j_call: TRBJ2-3
v_call: TRBV6-1
cdr3_nt: TGTGCCAGCAGCTCCTTGCAGGGAGCGGATACGCAGTATTTT
cdr3_aa: CASSSLQGADTQYF

clone_size: -
d_call: -
j_call: TRBJ2-1
v_call: TRBV20-1
cdr3_nt: TGCAGTTCCCAAGAGCAGTTCTTC
cdr3_aa: CSSQEQFF

clone_size: few
d_call: -
j_call: TRBJ1-5
v_call: TRBV27
cdr3_nt: TGTGCCAGCAGCGTGGAGGGGGTGAGCAATCAGCCCCAGCATTTT
cdr3_aa: CASSVEGVSNQPQHF

clone_size: -
d_call: -
j_call: TRBJ2-1
v_call: TRBV4-1
cdr3_nt: TGCGCCAGCAGCTCGGTTGGGAGGACCAATGAGCAGTTCTTC
cdr3_aa: CASSSVGRTNEQFF

clone_size: -
d_call: TRBD1
j_call: TRBJ2-1
v_call: TRBV4-3
cdr3_nt: TGCGCCAGCAGCCTATTACCCGGGACAGTCAATGAGCAGTTCTTC
cdr3_aa: CASSLLPGTVNEQFF

clone_size: many
d_call: -
j_call: TRBJ1-1
v_call: TRBV20-1
cdr3_nt: TGCAGTGCTAGAGATACTTCGGGGGCGATGGAGAACACTGAAGCTTTCTTT
cdr3_aa: CSARDTSGAMENTEAFF

clone_size: -
d_call: -
j_call: TRBJ2-7
v_call: TRBV30
cdr3_nt: TGTGCCTGGAGTTGGCAGGGGAGAAACGAGCAGTACTTC
cdr3_aa: CAWSWQGRNEQYF

clone_size: -
d_call: TRBD1
j_call: TRBJ2-7
v_call: TRBV5-1
cdr3_nt: TGCGCCAGCAGCTACTACCTGGGACAGAACTACGAGCAGTACTTC
cdr3_aa: CASSYYLGQNYEQYF

clone_size: -
d_call: TRBD2
j_call: TRBJ2-1
v_call: TRBV20-1
cdr3_nt: TGCAGTGCTAGAGGTCCTAGCGGGAGTGGTGAGCAGTTCTTC
cdr3_aa: CSARGPSGSGEQFF